This T cell receptor beta chain was sequenced for a study of T-cell memory formation after mild COVID-19. General observations from the study: Shrinking CD4+ clones resided mostly in CM and EM, and CD8+ ones in EMRA. Memory cells collected pre-infection included some clones that later responded, suggesting cross-reactive memory joined.

The germline gives CDR1 MGHRA, CDR2 YSYEKL. This CDR3 is 14 amino acids long. V shed 1 base and J shed 4 bases, with 10 bases lying between them. This clonotype turned up a few times. Its antigen remains unidentified. cDNA libraries for TCR alpha and TCR beta, carrying sample barcodes and UMIs, came from 5'RACE with constant-segment primers. TCRdb called the 5' RACE reads again in MiXCR, with one record for every CDR3 protein. Of some 150,000 distinct CDR3 sequences detected, around 15% appear once; the ten largest clones hold about 26%. V usage is TRBV4-1 and J usage is TRBJ1-1; D remains ambiguous. The specimen sequenced was PBMCs or a T cell subset sorted from them (not recorded which). The receptor was isolated from an adult woman who had mild COVID-19 (a few samples of this study predate the infection). Cell type and time point are not known. CDR3 sequence reads: CASSQGSRSTEAFF. CDR3 nucleotides: TGCGCCAGCAGCCAAGGGTCCCGCAGCACTGAAGCTTTCTTT.